This TCR beta chain was sequenced in a study of blood T cell repertoires in COVID-19. Cohort placement rested on clinical history that participants reported themselves. V lost 5 bases to trimming and J lost 2 bases, with 12 bases between them. The CDR3 has 14 residues. Germline V gives CDR1 MDHEN, CDR2 SYDVKM. Study processing details: Researchers report that nucleated cell counts were estimated from reference gene primer amplification. Generated by immunoSEQ multiplex PCR, the TCRdb table keeps only in-frame clones and is missing some. V and J calls and clone size come straight from that table; D and trimming were deduced from the DNA. The repertoire holds 250,000 or so clones, with approximately 90% as singletons.

The V and J genes are TRBV28 and TRBJ2-5; D is possibly TRBD2 (6 bases). This sequence was found in a man under 40 who had recovered from COVID-19. The sequenced material came from PBMCs or T cells enriched from blood (not recorded which). In DNA, the CDR3 is TGTGCCAGCAGTATCCCGACTAGGCAAGAGACCCAGTACTTC. It is translated as CASSIPTRQETQYF.